This T cell receptor beta chain came from a study of blood T cell repertoires in COVID-19 (dated by TCRdb to the early 2020s). Study-wide context: Samples covering the acute and convalescent phases of COVID-19 were provided by collaborators in the United States, Italy and Spain. Sample metadata almost always included a de-identified subject ID, COVID-19 status, age in years and sex. Where available, HLA class I and class II types were taken from metadata supplied by the sample provider and were not determined by assay-based typing. The repertoires were released in a freely available public database meant as a resource for research on the immune response to SARS-CoV-2. Subjects who had been exposed to COVID-19, were actively infected with it, or had recovered from it provided the deeply sampled blood TCRbeta repertoires that made up the dataset. Samples were obtained from the ongoing ImmuneRACE study (first 160 participants) and from 1,254 subjects provided by 6 global collaborators. The material from the prospective study consisted of cDNA or gDNA derived from T cells, B-cell-depleted T cells, or PBMCs. Overall study results and their limits: The quantity of clinical and demographic metadata differed by source and by participant and was supplied without curation.

TCRbeta CDR3 regions were amplified from genomic DNA by means of the immunoSEQ Assay, a bias-controlled multiplex PCR. As for the original processing: Nucleated cell counts per sample were estimated from amplification of reference gene primers within the assay. To quantify the absolute abundance of each unique TCRbeta CDR3 rearrangement, sequence reads were collapsed and filtered. For each sample, productive Simpson clonality was calculated as the square root of Simpson's diversity index across productive rearrangements. Sourced from immuneACCESS, this table was stored by TCRdb with only in-frame sequences that have V and J called. A share of the clones is absent; for the studies checked, an unresolved V gene accounts for under half, and the remainder has no known explanation. V, J and clone size derive from that table, while D and trimming were established from the DNA sequence. This sample gives about 260,000 clones in total; more than 80% of them show up just once. The top ten hold over 3.5% of the sample.

Turning to this clone: No antigen is known for it. The record has no base qualities; no much larger clone is one base away.

V was cut back by 2 bases and J by 8 bases, leaving a gap of 26 bases between them. From a lookup of the germline V gene, CDR1 and CDR2 are SGHRS and YFSETQ. Measured from the cysteine to the phenylalanine, the CDR3 is 19 residues long. CDR3 DNA only is kept here, 57 bases in frame from base 1. The collaborating institutions used their own protocols to collect whole blood in K2EDTA tubes. For TCRbeta analysis, collaborator samples were shipped as frozen whole blood, as isolated PBMCs, or as DNA extracted from either sample type. The sequence was obtained from a middle-aged woman with acute or convalescent COVID-19. The sequence joins TRBV5-1 to TRBJ1-6; no D gene can be assigned with confidence. The source material was peripheral blood. The CDR3 protein: CASSFSELRTSLPHSPLHF. The nucleotide sequence is given as TGCGCCAGCAGCTTTTCGGAGCTCCGAACCTCACTGCCACATTCACCCCTCCACTTT.